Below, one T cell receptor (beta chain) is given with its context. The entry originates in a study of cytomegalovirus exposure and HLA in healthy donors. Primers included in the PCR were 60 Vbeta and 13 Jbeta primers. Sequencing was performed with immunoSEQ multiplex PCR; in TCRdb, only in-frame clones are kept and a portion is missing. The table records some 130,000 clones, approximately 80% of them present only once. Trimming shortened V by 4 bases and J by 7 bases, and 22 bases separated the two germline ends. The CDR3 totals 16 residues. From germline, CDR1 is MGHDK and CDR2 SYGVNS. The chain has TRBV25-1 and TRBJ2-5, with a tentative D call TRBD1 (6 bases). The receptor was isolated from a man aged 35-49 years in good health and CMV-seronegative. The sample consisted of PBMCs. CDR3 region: CASSGTTGLPGGTQYF. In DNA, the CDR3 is TGTGCCAGCAGTGGCACGACAGGTCTACCTGGGGGGACCCAGTACTTC.